One sample yielded the 10 T cell receptor beta chains listed below, sequenced in a study of blood T cells in healthy people across ages. The authors ran a second PCR of 7 to 11 cycles using a sample-barcoded 5' primer and a J-beta primer mix. One entry per CDR3 protein, called by TCRdb with MiXCR from the 5' RACE reads. The sample consists of 850,000 to 1,000,000 distinct CDR3 sequences, just over 50% of them appearing once. Material: blood. Source of these receptors: a woman aged 60-75 years in good health.

This clonotype was found once. V and J are TRBV28 and TRBJ1-2; TRBD1 matches at 7 bases. The CDR3 extends over 16 amino acids. Trimming removed 6 bases from V and 5 bases from J; junction bases left unmatched: 15. Germline lookup yields CDR1 MDHEN and CDR2 SYDVKM. CDR3 in amino acids: CASSLGAHRGYYGYTF. DNA of the CDR3: TGTGCCAGCAGCCTCGGGGCACACAGGGGTTATTATGGCTACACCTTC.

The chain is built from TRBV4-1 and TRBJ2-1; unclear D gene. Trimming took off 4 bases at V and 7 bases at J, with 8 bases between the two ends. This CDR3 region has 12 residues. Germline CDR1 MGHRA, CDR2 YSYEKL. This CDR3 is CASSPHSNEQFF. DNA for the CDR3: TGCGCCAGCAGCCCCCACTCAAATGAGCAGTTCTTC.

Of note for this clonotype: Relative to the germline gene, one junction end is altered; a read error may explain this. The rearrangement uses TRBV14 and TRBJ1-2; D ambiguous. This CDR3 is built from 13 residues. The germline V gene has CDR1 SGHDN and CDR2 FVKESK. CDR3 protein: CASSPRETYGHTF. As DNA, the CDR3 is TGTGCCAGCAGCCCAAGGGAGACCTATGGCCACACCTTC.

The V and J genes are TRBV3-1 and TRBJ2-5, with 9 bases fitting TRBD2. V shed 0 bases, J shed 5 bases, and the junction held 7 bases outside the gene matches. Germline V gene lookup returns CDR1 LGHDT and CDR2 YNNKEL (reference sequence). There are 16 residues in the CDR3. CDR3 residues: CASSQDLAGATETQYF. CDR3 coding DNA: TGTGCCAGCAGCCAAGACTTAGCGGGAGCCACCGAGACCCAGTACTTC.

This clonotype has more than one count but fewer than ten. The rearrangement links TRBV5-6 to TRBJ2-6; 8 bases align to TRBD1. The CDR3 length is 16 residues. The germline V gene has CDR1 SGHDT and CDR2 YYEEEE. Trimming cost V 0 bases and J 8 bases; bases outside gene matches: 7. The CDR3 region is CASSLDPGGLSNVLTF. Written as DNA, the CDR3 is TGTGCCAGCAGCTTGGACCCAGGGGGCTTGTCCAACGTCCTGACTTTC.

The chain employs TRBV28 and TRBJ2-7; 12 nucleotides agree with TRBD2. The germline CDR1 and CDR2 sequences are MDHEN and SYDVKM. The CDR3 runs to 15 residues. Germline trimming cut 5 bases from V and 2 bases from J; bases unmatched to any gene: 4. Here the CDR3 reads CASSATSGGTYEQYF. The DNA for the CDR3 is TGTGCCAGCAGTGCGACTAGCGGGGGAACCTACGAGCAGTACTTC. The entire variable domain, with the rest obtained from reference TRBV28 and TRBJ2-7, is as follows: DVKVTQSSRYLVKRTGEKVFLECVQDMDHENMFWYRQDPGLGLRLIYFSYDVKMKEKGDIPEGYSVSREKKERFSLILESASTNQTSMYLCASSATSGGTYEQYFGPGTRLTVT.

This clonotype was seen a handful of times. The rearrangement links TRBV11-2 to TRBJ2-7, with D tentatively TRBD2 (6 bases). CDR1 and CDR2 (germline): SGHAT, FQNNGV. CDR3 length equals 15 residues. V was clipped by 3 bases and J by 6 bases, with 18 bases between them. The CDR3, as DNA: TGTGCCAGCAGCTTTGGCGGGACTTCTCTGGGCGAGCAGTACTTC. This sequence encodes CASSFGGTSLGEQYF.

This clonotype was counted a few times. The rearrangement joins TRBV27 to TRBJ2-4; D may match TRBD1 or TRBD2 (5 bases each). V lost 10 bases, J lost 6 bases, and 16 bases lay in between. The CDR3 is 13 residues long. Germline-derived CDR1 and CDR2 are MNHEY and SMNVEV (reference sequence). CDR3: CATRGLPGNIQYF. CDR3 DNA sequence: TGTGCCACCCGGGGCCTTCCAGGAAACATTCAGTACTTC.

The rearrangement uses TRBV2 and TRBJ2-1; 14 bases match TRBD2. With V trimmed by 6 bases and J by 4 bases, 8 bases remained unmatched. CDR1 SNHLY and CDR2 FYNNEI come from the germline V gene. This CDR3 spans 17 amino acids. CDR3 in DNA: TGTGCCAGCAGAAGACTAGCGGGAGGGACGCGGTACAATGAGCAGTTCTTC. The encoded protein is CASRRLAGGTRYNEQFF.

J is TRBJ1-2 and V is TRBV28, with D possibly TRBD1 on 6 matching bases. The germline gives CDR1 MDHEN, CDR2 SYDVKM. The CDR3 runs to 14 residues. V was pared by 8 bases and J by 4 bases, with 17 bases between. The CDR3 bases are TGTGCCAGCTTAACATCGGGACAAATCTATGGCTACACCTTC. It encodes CASLTSGQIYGYTF.